This T cell receptor (beta chain) was retrieved from a study of T cell responses to AZD1222 COVID-19 vaccine. With regard to this clone: Its target is unknown.

Notes on the study in general: The donor group comprised mostly white British people and more females; the analysis possibly underestimated clonal diversity. The study sampled repertoires only after the peak T cell response.

The germline V gene encodes CDR1 SGDLS and CDR2 YYNGEE. With V trimmed by 0 bases and J by 6 bases, 4 bases remained unmatched. The CDR3 sequence is 15 residues long. Measured with immunoSEQ multiplex PCR; TCRdb has only the in-frame clones, and not every one. The table lists 15,000 to 20,000 clones, around 82% of them singletons. The receptor was derived from an adult who received the AZD1222 COVID-19 vaccine. The chain recombines TRBV9 with TRBJ2-7, with 12 nucleotides matching TRBD1. The starting material was peripheral blood, obtained 28 days after the second AZD1222 dose. CDR3 residues: CASSVGGQGAVEQYF. The CDR3 nucleotides read TGTGCCAGCAGCGTAGGGGGACAGGGGGCGGTCGAGCAGTACTTC.